The 8 T cell receptor beta chains reported below all come from one sample, sequenced in a study of T-cell reconstitution after alpha-beta-depleted transplantation in children. TCRbeta library construction was performed incorporating unique molecular identifiers. TCRdb reanalysed the PCR reads using MiXCR and keeps one entry per CDR3 protein. This table holds hundreds of thousands of distinct CDR3 sequences, around 13% found once. Here the sequenced sample was PBMCs from the stem cell graft donor, taken from the stem cell graft. The receptors here all came from a human donor who donated a stem cell graft to a child with combined immunodeficiency.

The J gene is TRBJ1-6, the V gene TRBV6-1, with D unresolved. The CDR3 is made up of 17 amino acids. CDR1 is MNHNS, CDR2 SASEGT, per germline. The V end was cut by 5 bases, the J end by 0 bases, with 14 bases between. CDR3 DNA: TGTGCCAGCAGTCCCCACAGAGAGAGCTCCTATAATTCACCCCTCCACTTT. Translated, it gives CASSPHRESSYNSPLHF.

This clonotype was seen at least ten times. The V gene is TRBV4-3, the J gene TRBJ2-1; TRBD1 matches at 8 bases. This CDR3 has 15 residues. From germline, CDR1 is LGHNA and CDR2 YSLEER. V gave up 3 bases and J gave up 7 bases; unmatched junction bases: 8. The CDR3 spells CASSQRQGLRNEQFF. The CDR3 bases are TGCGCCAGCAGCCAGAGACAGGGGTTGAGGAATGAGCAGTTCTTC.

This clonotype was picked up a small number of times. The rearrangement links TRBV27 to TRBJ2-7; 12 positions match TRBD1. After removal of 3 bases from V and 3 bases from J, the junction contained 3 bases not matched to a gene. This CDR3 comprises 15 residues. Looked up from germline, CDR1 is MNHEY and CDR2 is SMNVEV (reference sequence). The DNA for the CDR3 is TGTGCCAGCAGTTTCGGGACAGGGGGCAACTACGAGCAGTACTTC. Protein product: CASSFGTGGNYEQYF.

This clonotype was recorded at least ten times. V gene TRBV2 combines with J gene TRBJ1-4, with a weak D call TRBD1 (6 bases). Germline V gene data show CDR1 as SNHLY and CDR2 as FYNNEI. Trimming took off 9 bases at V and 5 bases at J, with 13 bases between the two ends. This CDR3 spans 13 amino acids. The CDR3 loop reads CASSTGYNEKLFF. The CDR3 DNA sequence: TGTGCCAGTTCGACAGGCTACAATGAAAAACTGTTTTTT.

This clonotype showed up just a few times. The gene calls are TRBV3-1 and TRBJ2-2; D call uncertain. CDR1 and CDR2 (germline): LGHDT, YNNKEL (reference sequence). This CDR3 contains 16 residues. V lost 3 bases and J lost 0, with 11 bases in between. The CDR3: CASSQNRLTNTGELFF. DNA of the CDR3: TGTGCCAGCAGCCAGAACAGACTCACGAACACCGGGGAGCTGTTTTTT.

The chain joins TRBV29-1 to TRBJ2-7; tentatively, D is TRBD2 (5 bases). With 3 bases removed from V and 6 bases from J, the gap between germline ends came to 15 bases. Germline assignment: CDR1 SQVTM and CDR2 ANQGSEA. The CDR3 is 13 amino acids. The CDR3 protein is CSVDQEGRGEQYF. CDR3 nucleotide sequence: TGCAGCGTTGATCAAGAGGGCCGGGGCGAGCAGTACTTC.

The chain recombines TRBV12-3 or TRBV12-4 with TRBJ2-3, with 11 nucleotides matching TRBD1. CDR3 length equals 15 residues. After removal of 5 bases from V and 5 bases from J, the junction contained 6 bases not matched to a gene. DNA for the CDR3: TGTGCCAGCAGTGCGGACAGGGGGCGGATAGATACGCAGTATTTT. This codes for CASSADRGRIDTQYF.

This clonotype was picked up a small number of times. V gene TRBV7-9 combines with J gene TRBJ2-7; possibly TRBD1 for D (6 bases). V shed 4 bases and J shed 0 bases, with 13 bases lying between them. The CDR3 spans 15 residues. In germline, CDR1 is SEHNR, CDR2 FQNEAQ (reference sequence). CDR3 bases: TGTGCCAGCAGCTCTCGACAGGTTCTCTCCTACGAGCAGTACTTC. Its translation is CASSSRQVLSYEQYF. Drawing the rest from reference TRBV7-9 and TRBJ2-7, the complete variable domain is DTGVSQNPRHKITKRGQNVTFRCDPISEHNRLYWYRQTLGQGPEFLTYFQNEAQLEKSRLLSDRFSAERPKGSFSTLEIQRTEQGDSAMYLCASSSRQVLSYEQYFGPGTRLTVT.